This T cell receptor beta chain was observed in a study of molecular identifiers for immune sequencing clone quantification. The CDR3 has 17 amino acids. From germline, CDR1 is LGHNT and CDR2 FRNRAP. The germline V and J ends were trimmed by 1 base and 2 bases, with 14 bases remaining between them. TCRdb re-analysed the PCR reads in MiXCR, keeping a single row per CDR3 protein. This sample has approximately 590,000 distinct CDR3 sequences, with less than 30% found just once. This clonotype was observed a few times. Its target is unknown. Study-wide findings and caveats: Clones above 20 RNA copies held over 97% of effector molecules, under 1% in naive cells.

The CD8+CD4-CCR7+CD45RA+ phenotype defined the sorted naive CD8 T cells. The sample taken for sequencing was naive CD8+ T cells from blood, with Jurkat cell RNA spiked in. Noted subset: FACS-sorted CD8+CD4-CCR7+CD45RA+ naive T cells. The V call is TRBV12-5, the J call TRBJ2-2; possible D gene TRBD1, 6 bases. This receptor was identified in a human donor in good health. Some libraries in this study had Jurkat cell RNA spiked in. CDR3 loop: CASGLGPGTLNTGELFF. CDR3 in DNA: TGTGCTAGTGGTTTGGGCCCCGGGACACTTAACACCGGGGAGCTGTTTTTT.